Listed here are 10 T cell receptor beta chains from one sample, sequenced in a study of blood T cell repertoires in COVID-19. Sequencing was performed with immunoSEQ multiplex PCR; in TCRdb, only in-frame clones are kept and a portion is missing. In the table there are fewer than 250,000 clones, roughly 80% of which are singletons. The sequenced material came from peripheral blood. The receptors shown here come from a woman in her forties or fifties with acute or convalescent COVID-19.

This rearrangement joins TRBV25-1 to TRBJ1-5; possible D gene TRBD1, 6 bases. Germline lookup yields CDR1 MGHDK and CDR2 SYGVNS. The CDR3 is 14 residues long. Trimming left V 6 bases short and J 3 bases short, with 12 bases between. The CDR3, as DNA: TGTGCCAGCAGATCTACAGGGCTCAATCAGCCCCAGCATTTT. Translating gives CASRSTGLNQPQHF.

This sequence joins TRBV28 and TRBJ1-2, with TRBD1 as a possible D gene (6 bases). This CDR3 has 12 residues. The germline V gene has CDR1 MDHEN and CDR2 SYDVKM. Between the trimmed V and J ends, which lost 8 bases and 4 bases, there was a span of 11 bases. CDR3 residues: CASQQGFYGYTF. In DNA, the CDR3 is TGTGCCAGCCAGCAGGGGTTCTATGGCTACACCTTC.

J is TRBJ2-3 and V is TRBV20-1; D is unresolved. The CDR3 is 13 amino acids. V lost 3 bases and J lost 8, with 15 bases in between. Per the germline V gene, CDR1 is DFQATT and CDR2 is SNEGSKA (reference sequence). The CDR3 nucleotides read TGCAGTGCTAGTAACAGTCTCGACGGTACGCAGTATTTT. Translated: CSASNSLDGTQYF.

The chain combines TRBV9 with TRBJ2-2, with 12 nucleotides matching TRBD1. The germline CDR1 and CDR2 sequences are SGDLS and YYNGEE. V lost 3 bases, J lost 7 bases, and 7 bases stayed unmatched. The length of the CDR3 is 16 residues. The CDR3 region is CASSAGTGGLDGELFF. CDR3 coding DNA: TGTGCCAGCAGCGCCGGGACAGGGGGCTTAGACGGGGAGCTGTTTTTT.

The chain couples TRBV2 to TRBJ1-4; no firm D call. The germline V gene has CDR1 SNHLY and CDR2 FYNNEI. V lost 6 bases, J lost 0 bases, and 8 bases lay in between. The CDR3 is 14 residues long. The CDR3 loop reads CASRPGTTNEKLFF. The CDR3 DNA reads TGTGCCAGCAGACCGGGGACAACTAATGAAAAACTGTTTTTT. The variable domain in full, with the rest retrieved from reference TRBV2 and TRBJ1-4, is EPEVTQTPSHQVTQMGQEVILRCVPISNHLYFYWYRQILGQKVEFLVSFYNNEISEKSEIFDDQFSVERPDGSNFTLKIRSTKLEDSAMYFCASRPGTTNEKLFFGSGTQLSVL.

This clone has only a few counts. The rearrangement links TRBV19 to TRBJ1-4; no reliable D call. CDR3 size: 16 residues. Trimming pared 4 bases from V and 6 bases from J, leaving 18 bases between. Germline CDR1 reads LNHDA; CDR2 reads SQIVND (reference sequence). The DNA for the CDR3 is TGTGCCAGTAGTAACCGGTGGGCAGCCGGTTATGAAAAACTGTTTTTT. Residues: CASSNRWAAGYEKLFF.

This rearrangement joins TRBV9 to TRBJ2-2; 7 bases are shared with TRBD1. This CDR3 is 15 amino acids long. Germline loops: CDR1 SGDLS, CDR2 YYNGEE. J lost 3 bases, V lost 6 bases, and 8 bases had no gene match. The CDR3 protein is CASNPTGTYTGELFF. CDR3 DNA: TGTGCCAGCAACCCGACAGGGACATACACCGGGGAGCTGTTTTTT.

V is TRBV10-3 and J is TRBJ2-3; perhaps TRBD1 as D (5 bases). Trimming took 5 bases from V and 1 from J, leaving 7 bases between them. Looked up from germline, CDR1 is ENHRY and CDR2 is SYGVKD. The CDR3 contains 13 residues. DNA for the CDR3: TGTGCCATCAGTTGGGGCCGCACAGATACGCAGTATTTT. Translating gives CAISWGRTDTQYF.

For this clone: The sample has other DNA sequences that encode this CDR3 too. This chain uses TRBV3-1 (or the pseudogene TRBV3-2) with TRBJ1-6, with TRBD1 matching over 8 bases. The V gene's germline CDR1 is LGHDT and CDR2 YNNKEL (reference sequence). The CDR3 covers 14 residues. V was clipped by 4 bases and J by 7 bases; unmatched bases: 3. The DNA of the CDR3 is TGTGCCAGCAGCCCGGACAGGGACAATTCACCCCTCCACTTT. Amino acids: CASSPDRDNSPLHF.

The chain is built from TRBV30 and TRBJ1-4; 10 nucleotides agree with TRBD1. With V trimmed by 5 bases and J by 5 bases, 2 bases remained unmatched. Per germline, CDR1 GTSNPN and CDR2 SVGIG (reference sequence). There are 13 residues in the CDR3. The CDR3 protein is CAWQGQGNEKLFF. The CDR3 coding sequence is TGTGCCTGGCAGGGACAGGGGAATGAAAAACTGTTTTTT.